This T cell receptor (beta chain) was obtained from a study of siplizumab effects on memory and regulatory T cells. The germline gives CDR1 SGHTA, CDR2 FQGNSA. The CDR3 runs 16 residues. The V gene end was trimmed by 5 bases and the J gene end by 0 bases; junction bases not matched to a gene: 7. The protocol was immunoSEQ multiplex PCR, while the TCRdb copy is restricted to in-frame clones and leaves out a portion. This sample has more than 95,000 clones; 93% occur once, and the top ten carry 0.32%. With respect to this clone: Its specificity is unknown.

Study-wide findings and caveats: Proliferating siplizumab-culture Treg suppressive function went unconfirmed. Naive T cells were seen as more diverse than memory cells and as major alloresponse contributors.

Sequences were obtained from CD4+ T cells sorted from blood. This TCR was recovered from a human donor in good health. The chain joins TRBV7-2 to TRBJ1-3; 7 nucleotides line up with TRBD1. CDR3 loop: CASSPQGQSSGNTIYF. CDR3 DNA sequence: TGTGCCAGCAGCCCCCAGGGACAGAGCTCTGGAAACACCATATATTTT.